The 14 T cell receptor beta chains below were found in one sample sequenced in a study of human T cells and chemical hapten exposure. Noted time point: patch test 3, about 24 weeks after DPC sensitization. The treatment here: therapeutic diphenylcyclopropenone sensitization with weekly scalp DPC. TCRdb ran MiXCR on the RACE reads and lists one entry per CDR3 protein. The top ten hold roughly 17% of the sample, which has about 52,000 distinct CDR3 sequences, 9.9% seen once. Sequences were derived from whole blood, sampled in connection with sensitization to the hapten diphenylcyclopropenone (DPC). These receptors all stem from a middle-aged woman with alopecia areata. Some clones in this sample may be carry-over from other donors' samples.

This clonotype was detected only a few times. The CDR3 reads CASSLDPTGELFF. In DNA, the CDR3 is TGTGCCAGCAGTTTAGATCCCACCGGGGAGCTGTTTTTT. The chain carries TRBV12-3 or TRBV12-4 and TRBJ2-2; D gene unclear. The CDR3 is 13 residues long. The V end was cut by 1 base, the J end by 4 bases, with 4 bases between.

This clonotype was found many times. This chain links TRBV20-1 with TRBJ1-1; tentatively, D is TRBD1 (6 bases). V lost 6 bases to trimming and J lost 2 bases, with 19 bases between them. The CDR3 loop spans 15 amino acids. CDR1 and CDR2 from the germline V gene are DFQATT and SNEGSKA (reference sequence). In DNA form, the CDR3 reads TGCAGTGCGGGAGGGGGGACGCAACGAAACACTGAAGCTTTCTTT. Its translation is CSAGGGTQRNTEAFF.

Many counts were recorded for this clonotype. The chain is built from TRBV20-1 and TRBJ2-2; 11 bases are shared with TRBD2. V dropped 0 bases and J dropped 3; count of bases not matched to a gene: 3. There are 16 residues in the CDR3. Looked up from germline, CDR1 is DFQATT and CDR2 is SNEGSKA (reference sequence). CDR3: CSARDQLAGDTGELFF. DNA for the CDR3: TGCAGTGCTAGAGATCAACTAGCGGGAGACACCGGGGAGCTGTTTTTT.

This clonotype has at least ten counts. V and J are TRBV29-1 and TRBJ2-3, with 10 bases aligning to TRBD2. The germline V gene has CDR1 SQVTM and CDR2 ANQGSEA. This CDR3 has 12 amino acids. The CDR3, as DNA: TGCAGTTATAGCGGGGGGCCGAATACGCAGTATTTT. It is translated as CSYSGGPNTQYF.

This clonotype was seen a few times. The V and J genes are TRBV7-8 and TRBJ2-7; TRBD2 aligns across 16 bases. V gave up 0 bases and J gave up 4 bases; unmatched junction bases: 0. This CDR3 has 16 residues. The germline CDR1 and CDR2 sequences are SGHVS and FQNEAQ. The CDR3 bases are TGTGCCAGCAGCTTAGCGGGACTAGCGGGGGGGTACGAGCAGTACTTC. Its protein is CASSLAGLAGGYEQYF.

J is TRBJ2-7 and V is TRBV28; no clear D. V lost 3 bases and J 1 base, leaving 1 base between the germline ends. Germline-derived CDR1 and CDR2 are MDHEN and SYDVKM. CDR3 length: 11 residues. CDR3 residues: CASSFSYEQYF. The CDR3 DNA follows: TGTGCCAGCAGTTTTTCCTACGAGCAGTACTTC.

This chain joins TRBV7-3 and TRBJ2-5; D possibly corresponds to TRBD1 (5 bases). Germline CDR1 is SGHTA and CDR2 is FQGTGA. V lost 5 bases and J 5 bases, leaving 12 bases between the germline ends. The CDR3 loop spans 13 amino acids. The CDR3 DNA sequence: TGTGCCAGCAGCCCTCTGGGGCGGGAGACCCAGTACTTC. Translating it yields CASSPLGRETQYF.

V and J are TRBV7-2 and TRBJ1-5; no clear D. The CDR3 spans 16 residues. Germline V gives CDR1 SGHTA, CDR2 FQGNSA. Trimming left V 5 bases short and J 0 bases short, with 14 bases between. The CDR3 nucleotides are TGTGCCAGCAGCCCTAGTACTTGGAATAGCAATCAGCCCCAGCATTTT. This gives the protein CASSPSTWNSNQPQHF. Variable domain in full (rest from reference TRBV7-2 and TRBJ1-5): GAGVSQSPSNKVTEKGKDVELRCDPISGHTALYWYRQSLGQGLEFLIYFQGNSAPDKSGLPSDRFSAERTGGSVSTLTIQRTQQEDSAVYLCASSPSTWNSNQPQHFGDGTRLSIL.

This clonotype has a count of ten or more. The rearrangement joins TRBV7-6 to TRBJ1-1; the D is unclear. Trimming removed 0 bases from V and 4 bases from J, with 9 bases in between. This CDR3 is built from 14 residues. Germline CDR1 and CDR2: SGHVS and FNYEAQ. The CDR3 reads CASSLAGPGTEAFF. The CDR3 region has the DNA TGTGCCAGCAGCTTAGCTGGGCCGGGCACTGAAGCTTTCTTT.

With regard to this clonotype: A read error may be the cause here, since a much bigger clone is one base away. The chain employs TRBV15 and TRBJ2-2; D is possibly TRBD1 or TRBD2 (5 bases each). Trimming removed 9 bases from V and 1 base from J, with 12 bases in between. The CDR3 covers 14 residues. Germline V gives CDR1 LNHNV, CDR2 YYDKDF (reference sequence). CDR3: CATPQDLNTGELFF. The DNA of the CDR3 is TGTGCCACACCACAGGACTTGAACACCGGGGAGCTGTTTTTT.

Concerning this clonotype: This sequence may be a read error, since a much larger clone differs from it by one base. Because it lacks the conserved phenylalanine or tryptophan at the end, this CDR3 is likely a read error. The CDR3: CASSSRHARGPDTQYS. The CDR3 region has the DNA TGTGCCAGCAGTTCCAGGCATGCCAGGGGGCCAGATACGCAGTATTCT. J is TRBJ2-3 and V is TRBV7-6; 8 nucleotides align to TRBD1. Trimming removed 6 bases from V and 4 bases from J; junction bases left unmatched: 12. This CDR3 region has 16 residues. Germline values: CDR1 SGHVS, CDR2 FNYEAQ.

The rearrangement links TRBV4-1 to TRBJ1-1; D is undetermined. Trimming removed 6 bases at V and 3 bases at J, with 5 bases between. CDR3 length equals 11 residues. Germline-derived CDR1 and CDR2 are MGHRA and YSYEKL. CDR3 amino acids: CASRYHTEAFF. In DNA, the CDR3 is TGCGCCAGCAGGTATCACACTGAAGCTTTCTTT.

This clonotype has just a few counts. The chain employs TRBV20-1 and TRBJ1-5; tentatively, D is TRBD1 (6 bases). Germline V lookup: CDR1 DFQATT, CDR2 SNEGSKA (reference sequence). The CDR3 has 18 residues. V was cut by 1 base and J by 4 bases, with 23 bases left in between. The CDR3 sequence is CSARAPSTGYSNNQPQHF. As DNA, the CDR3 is TGCAGTGCTAGAGCCCCGAGCACAGGGTATTCTAATAATCAGCCCCAGCATTTT.

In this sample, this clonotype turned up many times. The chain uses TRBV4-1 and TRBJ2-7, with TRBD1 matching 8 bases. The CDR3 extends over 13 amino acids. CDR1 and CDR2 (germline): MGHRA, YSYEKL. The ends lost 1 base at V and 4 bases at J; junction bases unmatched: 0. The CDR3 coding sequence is TGCGCCAGCAGCCAAGGGACAGGGTACGAGCAGTACTTC. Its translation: CASSQGTGYEQYF.